This T cell receptor (beta chain) was sequenced during a study of blood T cells in healthy people across ages. Study observations and caveats: It was the long-lived donors that had more naive CD4+ cells and higher diversity than aged donors.

Using a J-beta primer mix together with a sample-barcoded 5' primer, a second PCR was run for 7 to 11 cycles. Each CDR3 protein gets one entry after TCRdb re-called the 5' RACE reads with MiXCR. The sample holds about 830,000 distinct CDR3 sequences, approximately 65% seen once. CDR3 length equals 13 residues. Germline V gene lookup returns CDR1 MGHDK and CDR2 SYGVNS. The V gene end was trimmed by 3 bases and the J gene end by 8 bases; junction bases not matched to a gene: 3. Per sample, a minimum of 6 million PBMCs were isolated. Extracted total RNA amounted to at least 5.5 micrograms for each sample. In regard to this clonotype: Antigen specificity is unknown.

This chain connects TRBV25-1 to TRBJ1-4, with 7 nucleotides matching TRBD1. The sequenced sample was blood. This receptor was taken from a man between 25 and 39 years old in good health. Written as DNA, the CDR3 is TGTGCCAGCAGTGAGAGGGGGCGCGAAAAACTGTTTTTT. It encodes CASSERGREKLFF.